This T cell receptor beta chain originates from a study of cytomegalovirus exposure and HLA in healthy donors. Study observations and caveats: Analyzed later, association rates of TCRs varied across HLA loci, with DRB1 most and HLA-C fewest.

The CDR3 has 16 residues. It was with 60 Vbeta and 13 Jbeta primers that the PCR ran. Under the authors' procedure: There were around 80 million unique TCR beta chains by a later count, and about 12 million of them were shared. The assay was immunoSEQ multiplex PCR, and TCRdb's table has in-frame clones only and misses some. The DNA gave D and trimming, while V, J and clone size come from that table. Among 95,000 to 100,000 clones listed, less than 80% were seen once. Of note for this clone: As yet, its antigen is unknown.

Sequencing was done on a sample of PBMCs. The rearrangement joins TRBV21-1 to TRBJ2-1; TRBD2, the table's D call, was not compared with the DNA. TRBV21-1 is designated a pseudogene. This receptor was identified in a man in his forties in good health and CMV-seronegative. CDR3 bases: TGTGCCAGCAGCGGGTTCGGGCGGGAGTGGGACAATGAGCAGTTCTTC. Encoded protein: CASSGFGREWDNEQFF.